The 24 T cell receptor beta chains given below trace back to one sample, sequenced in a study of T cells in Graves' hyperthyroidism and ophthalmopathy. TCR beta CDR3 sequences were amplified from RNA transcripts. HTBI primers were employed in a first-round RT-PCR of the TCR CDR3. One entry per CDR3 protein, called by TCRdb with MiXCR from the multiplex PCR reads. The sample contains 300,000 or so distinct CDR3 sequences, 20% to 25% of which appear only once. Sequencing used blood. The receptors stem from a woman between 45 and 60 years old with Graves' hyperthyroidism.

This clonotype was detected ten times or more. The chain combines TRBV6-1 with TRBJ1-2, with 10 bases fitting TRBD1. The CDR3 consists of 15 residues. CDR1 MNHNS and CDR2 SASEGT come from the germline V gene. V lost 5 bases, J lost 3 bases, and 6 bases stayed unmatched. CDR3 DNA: TGTGCCAGCAGTACTAGGGACAGGGGAGACTATGGCTACACCTTC. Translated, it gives CASSTRDRGDYGYTF.

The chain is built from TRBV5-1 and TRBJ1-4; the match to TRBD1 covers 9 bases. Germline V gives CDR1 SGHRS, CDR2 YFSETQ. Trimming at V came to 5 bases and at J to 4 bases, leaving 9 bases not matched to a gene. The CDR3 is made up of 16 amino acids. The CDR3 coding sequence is TGCGCCAGCAGGACGGGACAGGGTGGAAATAATGAAAAACTGTTTTTT. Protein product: CASRTGQGGNNEKLFF.

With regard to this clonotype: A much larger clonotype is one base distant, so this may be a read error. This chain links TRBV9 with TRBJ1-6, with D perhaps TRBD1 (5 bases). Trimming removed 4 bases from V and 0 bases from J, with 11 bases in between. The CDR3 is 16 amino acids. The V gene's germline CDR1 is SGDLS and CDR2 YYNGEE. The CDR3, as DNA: TGTGCCAGCAGCTCAGGGCCCAGCTCCTATAATTCACCCCTCCACTTT. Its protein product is CASSSGPSSYNSPLHF. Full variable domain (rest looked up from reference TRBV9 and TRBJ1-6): DSGVTQTPKHLITATGQRVTLRCSPRSGDLSVYWYQQSLDQGLQFLIQYYNGEERAKGNILERFSAQQFPDLHSELNLSSLELGDSALYFCASSSGPSSYNSPLHFGNGTRLTVT.

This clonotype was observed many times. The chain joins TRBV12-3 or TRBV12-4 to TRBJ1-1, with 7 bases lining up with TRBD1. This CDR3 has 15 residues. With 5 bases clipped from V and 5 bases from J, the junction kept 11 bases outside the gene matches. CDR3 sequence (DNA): TGTGCCAGCAGTCCCAGACAGGGAGGGCGGACTGAAGCTTTCTTT. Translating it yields CASSPRQGGRTEAFF.

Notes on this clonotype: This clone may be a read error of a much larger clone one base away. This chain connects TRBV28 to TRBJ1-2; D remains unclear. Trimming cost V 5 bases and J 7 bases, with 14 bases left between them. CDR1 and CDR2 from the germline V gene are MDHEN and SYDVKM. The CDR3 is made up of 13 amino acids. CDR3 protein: CASSPSRGSGYTF. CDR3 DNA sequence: TGTGCCAGCAGTCCTTCGAGAGGCTCTGGCTACACCTTC.

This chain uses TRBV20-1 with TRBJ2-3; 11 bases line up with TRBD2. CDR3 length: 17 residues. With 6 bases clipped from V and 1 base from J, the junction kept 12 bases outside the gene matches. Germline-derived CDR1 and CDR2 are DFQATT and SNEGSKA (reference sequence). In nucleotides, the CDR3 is TGCAGTGCCGGCCTCAATATACTAGCGGGGGGCACAGATACGCAGTATTTT. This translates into CSAGLNILAGGTDTQYF.

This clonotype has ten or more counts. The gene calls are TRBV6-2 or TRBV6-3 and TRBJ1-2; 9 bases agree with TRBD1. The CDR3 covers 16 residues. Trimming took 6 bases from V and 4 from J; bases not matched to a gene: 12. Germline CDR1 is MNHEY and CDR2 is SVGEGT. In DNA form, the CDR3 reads TGTGCCAGCAGCTCCGGGACAGGGAGCCTATCCTATGGCTACACCTTC. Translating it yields CASSSGTGSLSYGYTF.

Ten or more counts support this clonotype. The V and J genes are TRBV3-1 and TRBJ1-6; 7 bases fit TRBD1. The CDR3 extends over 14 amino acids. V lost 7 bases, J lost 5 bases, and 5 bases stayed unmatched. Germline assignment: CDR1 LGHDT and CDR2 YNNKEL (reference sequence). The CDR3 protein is CASKPGQNNSPLHF. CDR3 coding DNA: TGTGCCAGCAAACCGGGACAGAATAATTCACCCCTCCACTTT.

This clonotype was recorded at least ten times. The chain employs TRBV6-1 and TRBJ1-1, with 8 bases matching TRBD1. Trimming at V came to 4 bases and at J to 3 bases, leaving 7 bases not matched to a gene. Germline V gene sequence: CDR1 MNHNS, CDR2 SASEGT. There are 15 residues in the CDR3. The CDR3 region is CASSGQGAPYTEAFF. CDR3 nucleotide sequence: TGTGCCAGCAGTGGGCAGGGGGCACCGTACACTGAAGCTTTCTTT.

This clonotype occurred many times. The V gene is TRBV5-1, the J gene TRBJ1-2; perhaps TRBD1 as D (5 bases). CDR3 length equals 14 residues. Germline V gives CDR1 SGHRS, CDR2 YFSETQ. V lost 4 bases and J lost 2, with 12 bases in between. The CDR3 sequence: CASSAGPGNYGYTF. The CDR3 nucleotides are TGCGCCAGCAGCGCGGGACCCGGCAACTATGGCTACACCTTC.

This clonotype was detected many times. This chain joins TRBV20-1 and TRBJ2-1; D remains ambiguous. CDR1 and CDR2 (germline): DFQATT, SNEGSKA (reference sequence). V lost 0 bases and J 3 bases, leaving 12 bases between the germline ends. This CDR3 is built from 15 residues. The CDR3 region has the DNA TGCAGTGCTAGAGATAAGCCCGTTGGCTACAATGAGCAGTTCTTC. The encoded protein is CSARDKPVGYNEQFF.

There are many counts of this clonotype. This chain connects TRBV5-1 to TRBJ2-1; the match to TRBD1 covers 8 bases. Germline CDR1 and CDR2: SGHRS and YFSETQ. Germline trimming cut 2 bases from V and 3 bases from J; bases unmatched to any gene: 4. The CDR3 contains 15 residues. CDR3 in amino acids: CASSFRDRLYNEQFF. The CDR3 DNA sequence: TGCGCCAGCAGCTTCCGGGACAGGCTCTACAATGAGCAGTTCTTC. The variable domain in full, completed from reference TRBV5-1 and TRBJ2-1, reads KAGVTQTPRYLIKTRGQQVTLSCSPISGHRSVSWYQQTPGQGLQFLFEYFSETQRNKGNFPGRFSGRQFSNSRSEMNVSTLELGDSALYLCASSFRDRLYNEQFFGPGTRLTVL.

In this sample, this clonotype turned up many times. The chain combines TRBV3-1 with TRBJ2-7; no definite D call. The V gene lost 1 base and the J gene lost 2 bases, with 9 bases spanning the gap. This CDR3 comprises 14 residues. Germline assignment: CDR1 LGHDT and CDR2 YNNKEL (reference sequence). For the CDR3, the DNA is TGTGCCAGCAGCCAAGGGCTAGTAGCCTACGAGCAGTACTTC. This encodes CASSQGLVAYEQYF.

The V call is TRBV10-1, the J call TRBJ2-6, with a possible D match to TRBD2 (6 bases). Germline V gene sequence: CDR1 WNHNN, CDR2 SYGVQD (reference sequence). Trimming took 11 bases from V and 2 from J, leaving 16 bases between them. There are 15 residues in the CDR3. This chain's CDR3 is CAAGGRVPGANVLTF. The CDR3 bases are TGCGCCGCCGGGGGTAGGGTACCTGGGGCCAACGTCCTGACTTTC.

The CDR3 region has the DNA TGTGCCAGCAGCTTAAGTACTAGGTGGAATGAGCAGTTCTTC. It specifies CASSLSTRWNEQFF. The rearrangement uses TRBV11-2 and TRBJ2-1; D is perhaps TRBD2 (5 bases). The CDR3 totals 14 residues. V lost 2 bases, J lost 7 bases, and 12 bases lay in between. Germline V gene lookup returns CDR1 SGHAT and CDR2 FQNNGV.

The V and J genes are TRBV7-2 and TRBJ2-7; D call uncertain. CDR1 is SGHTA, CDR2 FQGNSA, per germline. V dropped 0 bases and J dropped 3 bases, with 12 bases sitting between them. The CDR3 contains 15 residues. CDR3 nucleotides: TGTGCCAGCAGCTTAGCATCCGGGCCCCTCTACGAGCAGTACTTC. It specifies CASSLASGPLYEQYF.

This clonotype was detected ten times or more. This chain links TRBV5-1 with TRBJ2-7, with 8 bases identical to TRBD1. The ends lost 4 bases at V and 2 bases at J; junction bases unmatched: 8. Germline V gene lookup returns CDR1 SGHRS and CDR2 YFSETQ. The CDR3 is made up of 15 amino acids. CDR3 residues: CASSMPGQAAYEQYF. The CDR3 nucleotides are TGCGCCAGCAGCATGCCGGGACAGGCAGCCTACGAGCAGTACTTC.

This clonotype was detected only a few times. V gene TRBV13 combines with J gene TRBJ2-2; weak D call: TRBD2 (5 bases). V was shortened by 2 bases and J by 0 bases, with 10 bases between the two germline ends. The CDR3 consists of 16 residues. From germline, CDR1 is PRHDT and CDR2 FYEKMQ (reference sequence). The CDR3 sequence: CASSLMTTSNTGELFF. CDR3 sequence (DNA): TGTGCCAGCAGCTTAATGACTACCTCGAACACCGGGGAGCTGTTTTTT.

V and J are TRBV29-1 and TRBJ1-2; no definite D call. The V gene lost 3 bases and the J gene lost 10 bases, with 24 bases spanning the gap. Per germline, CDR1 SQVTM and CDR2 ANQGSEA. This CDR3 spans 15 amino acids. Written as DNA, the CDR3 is TGCAGCGTTGACGGGGATGGGAGGGCTCTTATTGACTACACCTTC. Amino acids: CSVDGDGRALIDYTF.

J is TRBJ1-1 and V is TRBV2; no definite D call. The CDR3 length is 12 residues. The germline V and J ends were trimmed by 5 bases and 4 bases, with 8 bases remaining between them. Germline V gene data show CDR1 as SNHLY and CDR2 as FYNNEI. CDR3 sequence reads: CASSYEGTEAFF. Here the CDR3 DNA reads TGTGCCAGCAGTTACGAGGGCACTGAAGCTTTCTTT.

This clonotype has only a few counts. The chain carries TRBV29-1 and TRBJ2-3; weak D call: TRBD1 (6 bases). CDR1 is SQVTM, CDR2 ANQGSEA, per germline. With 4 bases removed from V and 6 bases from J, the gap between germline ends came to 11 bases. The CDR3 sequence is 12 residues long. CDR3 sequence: CSVVGAGDTQYF. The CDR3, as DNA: TGCAGCGTTGTGGGGGCGGGTGATACGCAGTATTTT.

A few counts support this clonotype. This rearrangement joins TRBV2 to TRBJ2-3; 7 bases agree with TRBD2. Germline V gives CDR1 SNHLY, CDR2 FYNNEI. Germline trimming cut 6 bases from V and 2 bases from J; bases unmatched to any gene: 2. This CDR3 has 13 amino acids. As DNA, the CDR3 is TGTGCCAGCAGCCGGGACTACACAGATACGCAGTATTTT. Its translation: CASSRDYTDTQYF.

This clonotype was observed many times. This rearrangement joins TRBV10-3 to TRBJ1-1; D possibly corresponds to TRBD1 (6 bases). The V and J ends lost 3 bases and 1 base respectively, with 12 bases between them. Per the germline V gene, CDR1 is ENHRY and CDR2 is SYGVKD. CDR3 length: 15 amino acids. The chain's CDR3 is CAISDPGQQNTEAFF. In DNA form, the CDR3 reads TGTGCCATCAGTGATCCTGGACAGCAGAACACTGAAGCTTTCTTT.

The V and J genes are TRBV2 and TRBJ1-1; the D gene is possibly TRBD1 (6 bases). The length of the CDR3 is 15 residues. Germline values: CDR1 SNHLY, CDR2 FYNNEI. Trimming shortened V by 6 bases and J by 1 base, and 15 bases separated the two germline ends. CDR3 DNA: TGTGCCAGCAGCTTAGGGTTGGGGGCGAACACTGAAGCTTTCTTT. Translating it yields CASSLGLGANTEAFF. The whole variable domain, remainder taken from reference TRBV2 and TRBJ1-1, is EPEVTQTPSHQVTQMGQEVILRCVPISNHLYFYWYRQILGQKVEFLVSFYNNEISEKSEIFDDQFSVERPDGSNFTLKIRSTKLEDSAMYFCASSLGLGANTEAFFGQGTRLTVV.